The text below deals with one TCR beta chain. The data originate from a study of beta chain features in type 1 diabetes. About the study: Across all samples, 100 million to 130 million sorted cells were examined.

Investigators reverse transcribed all isolated RNA, so they sequenced expressed TCRB transcripts. This table comes from immunoSEQ multiplex PCR, and its TCRdb copy is limited to in-frame clones, with some not included. In the table there are about 240,000 clones, 25% to 35% of which are singletons. Trimming removed 0 bases from V and 6 bases from J; junction bases left unmatched: 1. There are 13 residues in the CDR3. Germline-derived CDR1 and CDR2 are MNHEY and SMNVEV (reference sequence). Over 95% purity was reached by all sorted populations. This chain connects TRBV27 to TRBJ2-5, with TRBD1 identical over 7 bases. The sequenced sample consisted of central memory CD4+ T cells from blood. This TCR was recovered from a man aged 30 to 39 in good health. The CDR3 nucleotides are TGTGCCAGCAGTTTATCGACAGGGCAGACCCAGTACTTC. Translating gives CASSLSTGQTQYF.